This TCR beta chain was identified in a study of identifying expanded T cells in peripheral blood. Notes on the study in general: Technical replicates showed about 1.2 changed clones; roughly two weeks about 16; four weeks 19. Across healthy donors, higher total template counts meant significantly greater approximately 2-week count variance.

During the collection period, no donor immune events like infections were recorded. In germline, CDR1 is SGDLS, CDR2 YYNGEE. The CDR3 spans 15 residues. V gave up 0 bases and J gave up 6 bases, with 13 bases separating them. Comment on this clone: Antigen unknown.

Sequenced by immunoSEQ multiplex PCR; TCRdb stores in-frame clones only, minus some. Of nearly 60,000 clones in the sample, approximately 89% are singletons; the top ten hold approximately 3.8%. This rearrangement joins TRBV9 to TRBJ2-1, with D perhaps being TRBD1 or TRBD2 (5 bases each). The specimen sequenced was blood. This sequence originates from a person aged 18 to 75 in good health. The CDR3 loop is CASSVATGTINEQFF. The CDR3, as DNA: TGTGCCAGCAGCGTAGCTACTGGGACCATCAATGAGCAGTTCTTC.